In this sample, the clone carrying this TCR beta chain turned up many times. These data come from a study of blood T cells in healthy people across ages. The V end was cut by 6 bases, the J end by 7 bases, with 16 bases between. The CDR3 loop spans 13 amino acids. Germline CDR1 reads SQVTM; CDR2 reads ANQGSEA. A second about 7 to 12 cycle PCR used barcoded and J-beta primers. Using its own MiXCR run on the 5' RACE reads, TCRdb lists one record per CDR3 protein. The sample shows about 540,000 distinct CDR3 sequences, less than 25% of them seen only once. These data are also associated with another study on T cells of mothers and their children.

The V and J genes are TRBV29-1 and TRBJ2-1; no clear D. The origin of this receptor is a boy aged 5 to 17 in good health. What was sequenced was blood. This CDR3 reads CSVNPSQSNEQFF. In nucleotides, the CDR3 is TGCAGCGTCAACCCATCCCAGTCGAATGAGCAGTTCTTC.